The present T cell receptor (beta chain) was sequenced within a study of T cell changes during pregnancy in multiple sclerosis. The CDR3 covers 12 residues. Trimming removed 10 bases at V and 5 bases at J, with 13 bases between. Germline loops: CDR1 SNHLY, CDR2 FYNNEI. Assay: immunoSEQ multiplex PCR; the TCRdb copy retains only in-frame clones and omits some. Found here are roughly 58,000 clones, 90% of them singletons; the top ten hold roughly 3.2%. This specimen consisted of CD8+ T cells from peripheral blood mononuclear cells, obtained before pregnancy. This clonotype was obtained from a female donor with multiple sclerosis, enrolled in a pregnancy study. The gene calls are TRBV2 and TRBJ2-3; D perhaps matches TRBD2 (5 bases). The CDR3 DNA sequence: TGTGCCACCGGGGATGGGGTAGATACGCAGTATTTT. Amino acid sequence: CATGDGVDTQYF.